This record looks at one T cell receptor (beta chain) sequence and its context. The same CDR3 can be traced to other DNA sequences in this sample. These data come from a study of blood T cell repertoires in COVID-19. V was trimmed by 3 bases and J by 1 base, leaving 7 bases between them. Germline lookup yields CDR1 MDHEN and CDR2 SYDVKM. The CDR3 runs to 14 residues. Profiling relied on immunoSEQ multiplex PCR, and the TCRdb table lists in-frame clones only, not all of them. The sample lists some 120,000 clones, 69% occurring once. This TCR was sampled from a woman in her seventies with acute or convalescent COVID-19. V is TRBV28 and J is TRBJ1-3; D is unclear. Sequencing used peripheral blood. The CDR3 sequence: CASSLGGSGNTIYF. CDR3 DNA: TGTGCCAGCAGTTTGGGAGGGTCTGGAAACACCATATATTTT.